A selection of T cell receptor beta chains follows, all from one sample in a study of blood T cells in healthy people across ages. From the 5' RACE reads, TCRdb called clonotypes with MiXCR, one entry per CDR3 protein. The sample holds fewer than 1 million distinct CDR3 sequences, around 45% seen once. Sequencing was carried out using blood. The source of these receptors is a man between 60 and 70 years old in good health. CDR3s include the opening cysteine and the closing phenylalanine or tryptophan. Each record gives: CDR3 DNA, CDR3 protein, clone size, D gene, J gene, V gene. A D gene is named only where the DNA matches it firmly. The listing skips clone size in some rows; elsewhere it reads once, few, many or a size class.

CDR3nt: TGTGCCATCAGTGAACCGCATAGGGCAGATGAGCAGTTCTTC; CDR3aa: CAISEPHRADEQFF; abundance: many; d_gene: .; j_gene: TRBJ2-1; v_gene: TRBV10-3
CDR3nt: TGTGCCAGCAGCTTTCCGACAGGAGAGACCCAGTACTTC; CDR3aa: CASSFPTGETQYF; abundance: .; d_gene: .; j_gene: TRBJ2-5; v_gene: TRBV7-2
CDR3nt: TGCAGTGCTAGCAGGGGAGATAGCACAGATACGCAGTATTTT; CDR3aa: CSASRGDSTDTQYF; abundance: few; d_gene: .; j_gene: TRBJ2-3; v_gene: TRBV20-1
CDR3nt: TGTGCCAGCAGCCGAAGACCCTACAATGAGCAGTTCTTC; CDR3aa: CASSRRPYNEQFF; abundance: few; d_gene: .; j_gene: TRBJ2-1; v_gene: TRBV27
CDR3nt: TGCAGCGTCAAACCTCTAGCGGGGGCTAGCACAGATACGCAGTATTTT; CDR3aa: CSVKPLAGASTDTQYF; abundance: few; d_gene: TRBD2; j_gene: TRBJ2-3; v_gene: TRBV29-1
CDR3nt: TGTGCCAGCAACCCAACCGGGATCCAGGGCAAGTTCTTC; CDR3aa: CASNPTGIQGKFF; abundance: .; d_gene: .; j_gene: TRBJ2-1; v_gene: TRBV6-5
CDR3nt: TGTGCCAGCAGTTCCCGGACAGGGGGAAAGTCCCTCCACTTT; CDR3aa: CASSSRTGGKSLHF; abundance: .; d_gene: TRBD1; j_gene: TRBJ1-6; v_gene: TRBV12-3/TRBV12-4
CDR3nt: TGCGCCAGCAGCCAAGATCTGCGGGGGGAAAAACTGTTTTTT; CDR3aa: CASSQDLRGEKLFF; abundance: .; d_gene: .; j_gene: TRBJ1-4; v_gene: TRBV4-3
CDR3nt: TGCAGTGCTATAACATCGTCACAGGGGGCCGAGCAGTACTTC; CDR3aa: CSAITSSQGAEQYF; abundance: .; d_gene: TRBD1; j_gene: TRBJ2-7; v_gene: TRBV20-1
CDR3nt: TGTGCCAGCAGCTTGGAACAGGGGAAAGAGACCCAGTACTTC; CDR3aa: CASSLEQGKETQYF; abundance: .; d_gene: TRBD1; j_gene: TRBJ2-5; v_gene: TRBV5-5
CDR3nt: TGTGCCACCAGCAGTTACCGGGACTATATTAAAAACATTCAGTACTTC; CDR3aa: CATSSYRDYIKNIQYF; abundance: .; d_gene: TRBD2; j_gene: TRBJ2-4; v_gene: TRBV15
CDR3nt: TGTGCCATCAGCCGTGCGTTTCGGGGGACAGCATTAGGTAATGAGCAGTACTTC; CDR3aa: CAISRAFRGTALGNEQYF; abundance: .; d_gene: .; j_gene: TRBJ2-7; v_gene: TRBV10-3
CDR3nt: TGCAGTGCTAGGATCCCCGGGGGGGCGTGGGAGCAGTTCTTC; CDR3aa: CSARIPGGAWEQFF; abundance: .; d_gene: TRBD2; j_gene: TRBJ2-1; v_gene: TRBV20-1
CDR3nt: TGTGCCAGCAGTCGCGGACAGGACCCCTACAATGAGCAGTTCTTC; CDR3aa: CASSRGQDPYNEQFF; abundance: .; d_gene: TRBD1; j_gene: TRBJ2-1; v_gene: TRBV6-5
CDR3nt: TGTGCCAGCAGCACCCGGACAGGCTCTGGGGCCAACGTCCTGACTTTC; CDR3aa: CASSTRTGSGANVLTF; abundance: few; d_gene: TRBD1; j_gene: TRBJ2-6; v_gene: TRBV7-2
CDR3nt: TGTGCCACCAGCAGAGTACACTTTTCGGGACAGATGAACACCGGGGAGCTGTTTTTT; CDR3aa: CATSRVHFSGQMNTGELFF; abundance: many; d_gene: TRBD1; j_gene: TRBJ2-2; v_gene: TRBV15
CDR3nt: TGCAGCGTTGAAGGGACAGGGGATTTCTTT; CDR3aa: CSVEGTGDFF; abundance: .; d_gene: TRBD1; j_gene: TRBJ1-1; v_gene: TRBV29-1
CDR3nt: TGCGCCAGCTCCCTCGACTTTGAGACCCAGTACTTC; CDR3aa: CASSLDFETQYF; abundance: .; d_gene: .; j_gene: TRBJ2-5; v_gene: TRBV5-1
CDR3nt: TGTGCCAGCAGTGCCGGGACTTACCTAAAGCAGTTCTTC; CDR3aa: CASSAGTYLKQFF; abundance: .; d_gene: .; j_gene: TRBJ2-1; v_gene: TRBV7-2
CDR3nt: TGTGCCAGCAGTTTAGAGGGGAGGGGACAAGACTACGAGCAGTACTTC; CDR3aa: CASSLEGRGQDYEQYF; abundance: few; d_gene: .; j_gene: TRBJ2-7; v_gene: TRBV12-3/TRBV12-4
CDR3nt: TGTGCCATGGGGGCTGGGGGTACGCAGTATTTT; CDR3aa: CAMGAGGTQYF; abundance: .; d_gene: .; j_gene: TRBJ2-3; v_gene: TRBV7-2
CDR3nt: TGTGCCAGCTCACCACCTAGTAAGGAGACCCAGTACTTC; CDR3aa: CASSPPSKETQYF; abundance: many; d_gene: .; j_gene: TRBJ2-5; v_gene: TRBV18
CDR3nt: TGTGCCAGCCGCCATGGACAGACAAGAAATAATTCACCCCTCCACTTT; CDR3aa: CASRHGQTRNNSPLHF; abundance: few; d_gene: .; j_gene: TRBJ1-6; v_gene: TRBV6-1
CDR3nt: TGTGCCAGCAGCTCAAGACAGGGACGGATCGGGGAGCTGTTTTTT; CDR3aa: CASSSRQGRIGELFF; abundance: .; d_gene: TRBD1; j_gene: TRBJ2-2; v_gene: TRBV7-9
CDR3nt: TGTGCCAGCAGTGAAGTAAAAAGTTGGGACCCCCTTTACAATGAGCAGTTCTTC; CDR3aa: CASSEVKSWDPLYNEQFF; abundance: .; d_gene: .; j_gene: TRBJ2-1; v_gene: TRBV6-1
CDR3nt: TGTGCCACCAGCAAAGCCGGGACATCAGATACGCAGTATTTT; CDR3aa: CATSKAGTSDTQYF; abundance: few; d_gene: .; j_gene: TRBJ2-3; v_gene: TRBV15
CDR3nt: TGCGCCAGCAGCCAAGTTGGGACCGGGAGGGAGACCCAGTACTTC; CDR3aa: CASSQVGTGRETQYF; abundance: many; d_gene: TRBD2; j_gene: TRBJ2-5; v_gene: TRBV4-1
CDR3nt: TGCGCCAGCAGTGACCCGCCGGGGTTCGAGCAGTACTTC; CDR3aa: CASSDPPGFEQYF; abundance: few; d_gene: .; j_gene: TRBJ2-7; v_gene: TRBV10-1